This T cell receptor (beta chain) was recorded in a study of T cell changes during pregnancy in multiple sclerosis. Profiled with immunoSEQ multiplex PCR; TCRdb holds only in-frame clones, not every one. Among 78,000 or so clones listed, about 90% were seen once. The TCR comes from a female donor with multiple sclerosis, enrolled in a pregnancy study. The source material was peripheral blood, sampled before pregnancy.

The CDR3 DNA sequence: TGTGCCAGCCAACCACAGGATTACTACTACGAGCAGTACTTC. Amino acids: CASQPQDYYYEQYF. V and J are TRBV2 and TRBJ2-7; tentatively, D is TRBD1 (5 bases). This CDR3 has 14 residues. V lost 8 bases, J lost 3 bases, and 17 bases lay in between. CDR1 is SNHLY, CDR2 FYNNEI, per germline.